Included here is one T cell receptor (beta chain) sequence, with context. This sample is drawn from a study of blood T cell repertoires in COVID-19. The wider study: Sources were T cells, B-cell-depleted T cells, or PBMCs; the material itself was cDNA or gDNA.

Germline CDR1 KGHSY, CDR2 FQNENV. The CDR3 runs to 14 residues. The germline V and J ends were trimmed by 3 bases and 5 bases, with 14 bases remaining between them. Method: immunoSEQ multiplex PCR; TCRdb's copy keeps in-frame clones and lacks some. The repertoire has around 190,000 clones, 80% of them found once; the top ten carry 6.5%. The receptor was derived from a man between 70 and 80 years old with active or convalescent COVID-19. The chain combines TRBV16 with TRBJ2-7; D perhaps matches TRBD1 (6 bases). Sequenced material: peripheral blood. Here the CDR3 reads CASSQRGQSNEQYF. CDR3 coding DNA: TGTGCCAGCAGCCAGAGAGGACAGTCGAACGAGCAGTACTTC.